This T cell receptor beta chain emerged from a study of beta chain features in type 1 diabetes. General observations from the study: For Type 1 diabetes patients, all four CD4+ subsets carried TCRB CDR3s that were moderately but significantly shorter. PCR might pick shorter templates more often, in the same way for patients and controls.

Expressed TCRB transcripts were sequenced because the isolated RNA had all been reverse transcribed beforehand. Sequencing was performed with immunoSEQ multiplex PCR; in TCRdb, only in-frame clones are kept and a portion is missing. The sample shows approximately 170,000 clones, approximately 8% of them seen only once. This clone was seen a few times. As yet, its antigen is unknown. Sorted CD4+ subsets: naive, central memory, regulatory, stem cell-like memory (CD45RO/CCR7/CD25/CD127/CD95/CD27 panel). The length of the CDR3 is 12 residues. J lost 5 bases, V lost 6 bases, and 6 bases had no gene match. Germline CDR1 SQVTM, CDR2 ANQGSEA.

This TCR derives from a man younger than 35 with type 1 diabetes. The chain recombines TRBV29-1 with TRBJ2-7; the match to TRBD1 covers 8 bases. Sample: central memory CD4+ T cells from blood. The CDR3 loop reads CSVGTGVHEQYF. DNA for the CDR3: TGCAGCGTCGGGACAGGTGTCCACGAGCAGTACTTC.